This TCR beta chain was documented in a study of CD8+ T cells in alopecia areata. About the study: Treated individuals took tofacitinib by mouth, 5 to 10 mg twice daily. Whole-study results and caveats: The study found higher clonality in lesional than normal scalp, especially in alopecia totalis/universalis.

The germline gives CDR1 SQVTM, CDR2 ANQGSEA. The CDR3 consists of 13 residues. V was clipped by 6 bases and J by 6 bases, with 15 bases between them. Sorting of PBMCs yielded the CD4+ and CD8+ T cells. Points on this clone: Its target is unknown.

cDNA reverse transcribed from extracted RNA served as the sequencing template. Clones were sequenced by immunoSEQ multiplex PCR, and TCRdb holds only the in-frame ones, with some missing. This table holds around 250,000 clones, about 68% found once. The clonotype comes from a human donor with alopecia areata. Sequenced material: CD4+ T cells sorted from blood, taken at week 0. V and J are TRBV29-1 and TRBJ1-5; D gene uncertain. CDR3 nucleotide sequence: TGCAGCGTAGCCACAGCGGTAGGTCAGCCCCAGCATTTT. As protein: CSVATAVGQPQHF.